The 18 T cell receptor beta chains presented below share a single source sample, sequenced in a study of beta chain features in type 1 diabetes. Whole-study results and caveats: Shortening of TCRB CDR3s, moderate but significant, appeared in all four CD4+ subsets of Type 1 diabetes patients.

Reverse transcription of all isolated RNA meant that expressed TCRB transcripts were sequenced. Profiled with immunoSEQ multiplex PCR; TCRdb holds only in-frame clones, not every one. The sample has roughly 230,000 clones, 11% seen once. Their antigens remain unidentified. Sequenced input: naive CD4+ T cells from blood. The origin of the receptors is a man aged 25 to 40 with type 1 diabetes.

The gene calls are TRBV7-6 and TRBJ2-3; no reliable D call. Germline V gene lookup returns CDR1 SGHVS and CDR2 FNYEAQ. The CDR3 totals 15 residues. V gave up 3 bases and J gave up 1 base, with 11 bases separating them. The CDR3 DNA reads as TGTGCCAGCAGCTTTTCGGGTTTGGGCACAGATACGCAGTATTTT. Amino acids: CASSFSGLGTDTQYF.

The sample holds a few counts of this clone. The chain joins TRBV7-9 to TRBJ2-2, with D possibly being TRBD1 (6 bases). V was trimmed by 7 bases and J by 0 bases, leaving 21 bases between them. CDR1 is SEHNR and CDR2 is FQNEAQ in the germline V gene (reference sequence). The CDR3 length is 18 residues. The CDR3 reads CASINRTDSLANTGELFF. The DNA of the CDR3 is TGTGCCAGCATCAACAGAACGGACAGCCTCGCGAACACCGGGGAGCTGTTTTTT.

The gene calls are TRBV4-2 and TRBJ2-5; D uncertain. Germline CDR1 reads LGHNA; CDR2 reads YNFKEQ. Trimming shortened V by 0 bases and J by 0 bases, and 8 bases separated the two germline ends. The length of the CDR3 is 15 residues. Here the CDR3 reads CASSQDVSHQETQYF. Here the CDR3 DNA reads TGTGCCAGCAGCCAAGATGTATCCCACCAAGAGACCCAGTACTTC.

The chain couples TRBV5-4 to TRBJ2-3; 8 positions agree with TRBD1. V trimming: 5 bases; J trimming: 10 bases; junction bases outside the gene matches: 9. Per germline, CDR1 SGHNT and CDR2 YYREEE (reference sequence). CDR3 size: 13 residues. The CDR3 protein is CASRTTGGFSQYF. The CDR3 coding sequence is TGTGCCAGCAGGACTACAGGGGGGTTTTCGCAGTATTTT.

This clone appeared a few times. The chain employs TRBV9 and TRBJ1-1; tentatively, D is TRBD1 (6 bases). Germline CDR1 SGDLS, CDR2 YYNGEE. The CDR3 runs to 14 residues. The ends were cut back, 3 bases at V and 10 bases at J, with 19 bases in the middle. This chain's CDR3 is CASSAGDRQTSAFF. The CDR3 nucleotides are TGTGCCAGCAGCGCCGGTGACAGGCAGACGTCAGCTTTCTTT.

The chain couples TRBV11-1 to TRBJ2-7; 7 positions match TRBD2. Trimming at V came to 1 base and at J to 1 base, leaving 4 bases not matched to a gene. The germline V gene has CDR1 SGHAT and CDR2 FQDESV (reference sequence). The CDR3 contains 15 residues. The CDR3 DNA follows: TGTGCCAGCAGCTTAGGCGGGAGTAGATCCTACGAGCAGTACTTC. Its protein product is CASSLGGSRSYEQYF.

This clone has a handful of counts. The chain joins TRBV2 to TRBJ2-5; D is uncertain. Germline V lookup: CDR1 SNHLY, CDR2 FYNNEI. Trimming stripped 0 bases from V and 1 base from J, with 6 bases between. CDR3 length equals 14 residues. The DNA of the CDR3 is TGTGCCAGCAGTGAAGCTCGTCTCCAAGAGACCCAGTACTTC. Encoded protein: CASSEARLQETQYF.

The CDR3 sequence is CASSYFRSEGYTF. The CDR3 bases are TGTGCCAGCAGTTACTTTCGGTCTGAGGGCTACACCTTC. The chain recombines TRBV6-6 with TRBJ1-2, with no clear D. Trimming took off 1 base at V and 8 bases at J, with 11 bases between the two ends. CDR1 and CDR2 (germline): MNHNY, SVGAGI (reference sequence). This CDR3 contains 13 residues.

The chain combines TRBV29-1 with TRBJ2-1; D possibly corresponds to TRBD1 (6 bases). Germline CDR1 reads SQVTM; CDR2 reads ANQGSEA. CDR3 length equals 11 residues. V was trimmed by 8 bases and J by 10 bases, leaving 15 bases between them. The CDR3 DNA is TGCAGCACCACAGGGTTGGGCGAGCAGTTCTTC. Residues: CSTTGLGEQFF.

This clone has just a few counts. This rearrangement joins TRBV7-2 to TRBJ2-4; 8 nucleotides match TRBD1. The CDR3 has 16 residues. The germline V gene encodes CDR1 SGHTA and CDR2 FQGNSA. The V gene end was trimmed by 2 bases and the J gene end by 0 bases; junction bases not matched to a gene: 3. CDR3 region: CASSLRTGIAKNIQYF. The CDR3 bases are TGTGCCAGCAGCTTAAGGACAGGGATAGCCAAAAACATTCAGTACTTC.

The chain combines TRBV5-1 with TRBJ2-7, with 10 bases aligning to TRBD1. The CDR3 spans 16 residues. Germline CDR1 and CDR2: SGHRS and YFSETQ. After removal of 4 bases from V and 3 bases from J, the junction contained 10 bases not matched to a gene. The CDR3 DNA is TGCGCCAGCAGCGCGCGACAGGGGGCGAACCACTACGAGCAGTACTTC. Residues: CASSARQGANHYEQYF.

The genes are TRBV2 and TRBJ1-1; no clear D gene. Trimming shortened V by 6 bases and J by 0 bases, and 8 bases separated the two germline ends. Germline CDR1 SNHLY, CDR2 FYNNEI. This CDR3 has 13 residues. The CDR3 DNA reads TGTGCCAGCAGACAAGATATGAACACTGAAGCTTTCTTT. Its protein product is CASRQDMNTEAFF.

This chain connects TRBV7-2 to TRBJ2-1, with 7 nucleotides matching TRBD2. V was clipped by 4 bases and J by 5 bases; unmatched bases: 5. There are 14 residues in the CDR3. Germline lookup yields CDR1 SGHTA and CDR2 FQGNSA. CDR3 residues: CASSWASGHNEQFF. CDR3 bases: TGTGCCAGCAGCTGGGCTAGCGGCCACAATGAGCAGTTCTTC.

The chain recombines TRBV13 with TRBJ2-7, with 8 bases matching TRBD2. This CDR3 contains 12 residues. The germline V gene has CDR1 PRHDT and CDR2 FYEKMQ (reference sequence). Germline trimming cut 4 bases from V and 6 bases from J; bases unmatched to any gene: 2. CDR3 region: CASSSRGGEQYF. The DNA of the CDR3 is TGTGCCAGCAGCTCCCGGGGGGGCGAGCAGTACTTC. The variable domain in full, completed from reference TRBV13 and TRBJ2-7, reads AAGVIQSPRHLIKEKRETATLKCYPIPRHDTVYWYQQGPGQDPQFLISFYEKMQSDKGSIPDRFSAQQFSDYHSELNMSSLELGDSALYFCASSSRGGEQYFGPGTRLTVT.

The chain is built from TRBV13 and TRBJ1-4; possible D gene TRBD1, 6 bases. The germline CDR1 and CDR2 sequences are PRHDT and FYEKMQ (reference sequence). This CDR3 comprises 14 residues. V was shortened by 3 bases and J by 4 bases, with 9 bases between the two germline ends. CDR3 coding DNA: TGTGCCAGCAGCTTCGACAGGTTTAATGAAAAACTGTTTTTT. As protein: CASSFDRFNEKLFF.

This clone was detected only a few times. This chain joins TRBV2 and TRBJ2-5; the D is unclear. Per the germline V gene, CDR1 is SNHLY and CDR2 is FYNNEI. Deletions cut 1 base from V and 1 base from J, with 4 bases between. The length of the CDR3 is 13 residues. The CDR3 nucleotides read TGTGCCAGCAGTGAAGTTCTCCAAGAGACCCAGTACTTC. This codes for CASSEVLQETQYF.

This clone occurred a few times. This chain links TRBV5-4 with TRBJ2-7, with 16 bases that match TRBD2. Germline CDR1 reads SGHNT; CDR2 reads YYREEE (reference sequence). The V gene end was trimmed by 3 bases and the J gene end by 5 bases; junction bases not matched to a gene: 5. This CDR3 spans 16 amino acids. The CDR3 region has the DNA TGTGCCAGCAGCTCGGGACTAGCGGGGGGGATCCACGAGCAGTACTTC. Translating gives CASSSGLAGGIHEQYF.

This chain joins TRBV2 and TRBJ2-7; 11 nucleotides align to TRBD1. Losses at the gene ends were 6 bases for V and 4 bases for J; bases not matched to a gene: 5. The CDR3 is 14 residues long. CDR1 SNHLY and CDR2 FYNNEI come from the germline V gene. CDR3: CASRVDRGPYEQYF. In nucleotides, the CDR3 is TGTGCCAGCAGGGTGGACAGGGGGCCTTACGAGCAGTACTTC.